One T cell receptor beta chain is described in this entry. V lost 7 bases and J lost 1, with 19 bases in between. This CDR3 is built from 16 residues. Construction of TCR beta libraries relied on iRepertoire HTBI primers and on Arm-PCR targeting CDR3 regions. One entry per CDR3 protein results from TCRdb running MiXCR on the multiplex PCR reads. The sample shows around 400,000 distinct CDR3 sequences, around a quarter of them seen only once. This record belongs to a study of regulatory T cells in long-lasting Graves disease. Time point of the sample: persistent/refractory GD, antithyroid drugs over 5 years with positive TRAb. PBMC RNA was the source of the TCR library.

Source: peripheral blood mononuclear cells (PBMCs), taken when the disease was refractory, from a patient treated with antithyroid drugs. The origin of this receptor is a female donor with Graves disease. The chain joins TRBV12-3 or TRBV12-4 to TRBJ1-1; D gene unclear. CDR3 sequence: CASTFARPPTNTEAFF. In DNA, the CDR3 is TGTGCCAGCACCTTCGCTAGGCCACCAACGAACACTGAAGCTTTCTTT.